The 12 T cell receptor beta chains presented below share a single source sample, sequenced in a study of control samples from healthy donors and cancer patients. The table came from immunoSEQ multiplex PCR; TCRdb's copy has only in-frame clones and leaves some out. The data contain roughly 68,000 clones, 65% to 85% of them seen just once; the ten biggest clones take up around a sixth. Sequencing was done on a sample of blood. The receptors derive from a man aged 60 to 75 in good health.

The gene calls are TRBV28 and TRBJ1-4; 8 bases line up with TRBD1. CDR1 is MDHEN and CDR2 is SYDVKM in the germline V gene. The CDR3 length is 15 residues. The V gene end was trimmed by 2 bases and the J gene end by 7 bases; junction bases not matched to a gene: 6. The CDR3 sequence is CASSLPAGGGEKLFF. The CDR3 nucleotides are TGTGCCAGCAGTTTACCCGCAGGGGGCGGTGAAAAACTGTTTTTT. The full variable domain, rest sourced from reference TRBV28 and TRBJ1-4, is DVKVTQSSRYLVKRTGEKVFLECVQDMDHENMFWYRQDPGLGLRLIYFSYDVKMKEKGDIPEGYSVSREKKERFSLILESASTNQTSMYLCASSLPAGGGEKLFFGSGTQLSVL.

The genes are TRBV6-6 and TRBJ2-2; the match to TRBD1 covers 9 bases. Per germline, CDR1 MNHNY and CDR2 SVGAGI (reference sequence). The CDR3 sequence is 16 residues long. After removal of 5 bases from V and 8 bases from J, the junction contained 12 bases not matched to a gene. CDR3 nucleotide sequence: TGTGCCAGCAGTGGAAGTCCGGGACAGGGAGCGGGGGAGCTGTTTTTT. Residues: CASSGSPGQGAGELFF.

This rearrangement joins TRBV9 to TRBJ2-7; D is ambiguous. V was clipped by 2 bases and J by 3 bases, with 9 bases between them. The CDR3 contains 13 residues. Germline V gene sequence: CDR1 SGDLS, CDR2 YYNGEE. The CDR3: CASSVGESYEQYF. CDR3 in DNA: TGTGCCAGCAGCGTGGGTGAGAGCTACGAGCAGTACTTC.

This clone was picked up one time. The chain uses TRBV24-1 and TRBJ2-3; 9 bases match TRBD1. The CDR3 covers 16 residues. The ends lost 4 bases at V and 5 bases at J; junction bases unmatched: 9. CDR1 and CDR2 (germline): KGHDR, SFDVKD. The CDR3 is CATSESPGQGGDTQYF. DNA of the CDR3: TGTGCCACCAGTGAATCCCCGGGACAGGGTGGAGATACGCAGTATTTT.

V and J are TRBV4-2 and TRBJ2-1; 7 nucleotides align to TRBD2. This CDR3 is 16 amino acids long. Germline CDR1 reads LGHNA; CDR2 reads YNFKEQ. Trimming took 2 bases from V and 5 from J; bases not matched to a gene: 9. The CDR3 nucleotides are TGTGCCAGCAGCCAAATAAACCCTAGCGGCCACAATGAGCAGTTCTTC. Residues: CASSQINPSGHNEQFF.

This chain uses TRBV5-1 with TRBJ1-4; 9 nucleotides match TRBD1. The trim removed 3 bases at V and 8 bases at J, leaving 5 bases unmatched. Germline CDR1 and CDR2: SGHRS and YFSETQ. This CDR3 spans 14 amino acids. The DNA for the CDR3 is TGCGCCAGCAGCTCGGGACAGGGTAGCGAAAAACTGTTTTTT. Translation gives CASSSGQGSEKLFF. The full variable domain, in which reference TRBV5-1 and TRBJ1-4 provide the parts outside the CDR3, is KAGVTQTPRYLIKTRGQQVTLSCSPISGHRSVSWYQQTPGQGLQFLFEYFSETQRNKGNFPGRFSGRQFSNSRSEMNVSTLELGDSALYLCASSSGQGSEKLFFGSGTQLSVL.

The chain combines TRBV5-1 with TRBJ1-1; TRBD1 agrees at 7 bases. From germline, CDR1 is SGHRS and CDR2 YFSETQ. J lost 5 bases, V lost 0 bases, and 10 bases had no gene match. CDR3 length: 16 amino acids. CDR3 nucleotides: TGCGCCAGCAGCTTGGAAGCCCACACAGGGGAAACTGAAGCTTTCTTT. It is translated as CASSLEAHTGETEAFF.

The table lists this clone with a few counts. The rearrangement uses TRBV5-5 and TRBJ2-7, with D possibly TRBD2 on 5 matching bases. The germline V gene has CDR1 SGHKS and CDR2 YYEKEE (reference sequence). The V end lost 3 bases, the J end lost 0 bases, and 7 bases lay between the germline ends. The CDR3 sequence is 13 residues long. The CDR3 coding sequence is TGTGCCAGCAGCTACGGGGTCTCCTACGAGCAGTACTTC. Protein: CASSYGVSYEQYF.

This clone was detected only a few times. The rearrangement joins TRBV7-9 to TRBJ1-3; no reliable D call. Trimming removed 4 bases from V and 0 bases from J, with 10 bases in between. Germline V lookup: CDR1 SEHNR, CDR2 FQNEAQ (reference sequence). The length of the CDR3 is 15 residues. CDR3 loop: CASSSLPRSGNTIYF. The CDR3 bases are TGTGCCAGCAGCTCGCTTCCCCGCTCTGGAAACACCATATATTTT.

The genes are TRBV20-1 and TRBJ2-4; TRBD2 matches 8 bases. The CDR3 totals 11 residues. Germline V gives CDR1 DFQATT, CDR2 SNEGSKA (reference sequence). The CDR3 DNA reads TGCAAGGTAGCGGGATTAAACATTCAGTACTTC. Protein sequence: CKVAGLNIQYF.

This clone has more than one count but fewer than ten. The chain carries TRBV6-1 and TRBJ2-2; TRBD2 aligns across 8 bases. CDR1 is MNHNS, CDR2 SASEGT, per germline. The ends lost 2 bases at V and 0 bases at J; junction bases unmatched: 8. The CDR3 loop spans 18 amino acids. The CDR3 protein is CASSETAGGPSNTGELFF. Here the CDR3 DNA reads TGTGCCAGCAGTGAAACGGCGGGAGGACCCTCGAACACCGGGGAGCTGTTTTTT.

The chain employs TRBV7-9 and TRBJ1-1, with D hard to call. V was clipped by 1 base and J by 5 bases, with 2 bases between them. Germline values: CDR1 SEHNR, CDR2 FQNEAQ (reference sequence). The CDR3 covers 11 residues. Here the CDR3 reads CASSLVTEAFF. CDR3 nucleotides: TGTGCCAGCAGCTTAGTGACTGAAGCTTTCTTT.